This T cell receptor (beta chain) was recovered during a study of T cell repertoires in cytomegalovirus infection. Study-wide background: In the study, CMV epitopes included recently identified HLA-C-restricted and well-studied HLA-B-restricted ones. CMV infection together with matching HLA type was indicated by public TCR beta signatures. Study findings and constraints: Identification of carriers of CMV plus the relevant HLA was performed using cumulative public TCR beta family frequency. HLA-C-restricted, CMV-specific TCR beta clonotypes were dominant ex vivo.

The CDR3 runs 14 residues. Germline V gene data show CDR1 as SQVTM and CDR2 as ANQGSEA. Comment on this clonotype: Its antigen is not identified.

One entry per CDR3 protein, called by TCRdb with MiXCR from the reads. In the table there are over 100,000 distinct CDR3 sequences, around 28% of which are singletons. This TCR was recovered from a human donor in good health (CMV status not recorded). Some clones in this sample may be carry-over from other donors' samples. Specimen: CD8+ T cells from cultured PBMCs, collected from culture after CMV antigen stimulation. This chain joins TRBV29-1 and TRBJ2-5; perhaps TRBD2 as D (5 bases). The DNA for the CDR3 is TGCAGTGCTCGGGGTTTAGGGTTGGAAGAGACCCAGTACTTC. This gives the protein CSARGLGLEETQYF. The full variable domain, its missing parts supplied by reference TRBV29-1 and TRBJ2-5, is SAVISQKPSRDICQRGTSLTIQCQVDSQVTMMFWYRQQPGQSLTLIATANQGSEATYESGFVIDKFPISRPNLTFSTLTVSNMSPEDSSIYLCSARGLGLEETQYFGPGTRLLVL.